The clone carrying this TCR beta chain was counted between two and nine times. The source of the sample is a study of OX40 agonist ivuxolimab in advanced cancers. This table comes from immunoSEQ multiplex PCR, and its TCRdb copy is limited to in-frame clones, with some not included. Altogether tens of thousands of clones are present, 85% to 95% being singletons, with the ten largest covering roughly 12%. The CDR3 sequence is 15 residues long. V gave up 1 base and J gave up 0 bases, with 8 bases separating them. The V gene's germline CDR1 is MGHRA and CDR2 YSYEKL. The sequencing here drew on CD4+ or CD8+ T cells sorted from blood, taken in a trial of the OX40 agonist ivuxolimab. The sequence was obtained from an adult with an advanced solid tumor such as melanoma, head and neck, liver or kidney cancer. The chain carries TRBV4-1 and TRBJ2-3; tentatively, D is TRBD1 or TRBD2 (5 bases each). DNA of the CDR3: TGCGCCAGCAGCCAAGCGGGGACCAGCACAGATACGCAGTATTTT. This translates into CASSQAGTSTDTQYF.